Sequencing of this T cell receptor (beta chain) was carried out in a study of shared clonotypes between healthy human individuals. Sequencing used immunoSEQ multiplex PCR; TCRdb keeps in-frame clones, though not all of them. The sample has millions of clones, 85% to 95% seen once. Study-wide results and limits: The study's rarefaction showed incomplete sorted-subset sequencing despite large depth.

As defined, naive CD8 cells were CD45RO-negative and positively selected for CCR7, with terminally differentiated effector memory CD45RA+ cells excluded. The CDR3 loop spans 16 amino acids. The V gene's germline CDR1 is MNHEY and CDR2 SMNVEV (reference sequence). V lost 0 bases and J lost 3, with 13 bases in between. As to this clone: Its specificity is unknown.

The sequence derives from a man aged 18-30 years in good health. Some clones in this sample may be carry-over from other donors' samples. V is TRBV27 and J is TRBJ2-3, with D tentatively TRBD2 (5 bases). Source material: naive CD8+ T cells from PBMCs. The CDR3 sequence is CASSLSDGRATDTQYF. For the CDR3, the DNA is TGTGCCAGCAGTTTATCCGATGGGCGGGCTACAGATACGCAGTATTTT.